This TCR beta chain was recorded in a study of cytomegalovirus exposure and HLA in healthy donors. The PCR contained 60 Vbeta and 13 Jbeta primers. Repertoires were generated with immunoSEQ multiplex PCR, while TCRdb's copy carries only in-frame clones and drops some. The table lists 90,000 or so clones, around 82% of them singletons. Germline values: CDR1 MNHEY, CDR2 SMNVEV (reference sequence). There are 17 residues in the CDR3. The junction had 11 bases not matched to a gene; V was cut back by 5 bases and J by 1 base. Sequenced material: PBMCs. The clonotype comes from a man under 40 in good health and CMV-seropositive. This chain links TRBV27 with TRBJ2-3; 8 positions agree with TRBD1. The CDR3 is CASSPSPDRGRTDTQYF. The DNA of the CDR3 is TGTGCCAGCAGTCCCAGCCCTGACAGGGGTCGCACAGATACGCAGTATTTT.